The source of this T cell receptor (beta chain) is a study of CD4 T cells in relation to SARS-CoV-2 and coronaviruses. This clone showed up just a few times. Its cognate antigen is unknown. After removal of 0 bases from V and 6 bases from J, the junction contained 9 bases not matched to a gene. CDR1 is SGHRS, CDR2 YFSETQ, per germline. The CDR3 contains 16 residues. Before the COVID-19 pandemic, during about 2011-2019, CD4+ T cells were taken from unexposed donors. After ten to eleven days of culture, CD4+ T cells were isolated. Each well had a few million PBMCs in around 5.3% human AB serum with IL-2. Clones were sequenced by immunoSEQ multiplex PCR, and TCRdb holds only the in-frame ones, with some missing. The data contain around 20,000 clones, 70% to 80% of them singletons.

The rearrangement joins TRBV5-1 to TRBJ2-1; 7 nucleotides match TRBD2. The sequencing input was CD4+ T cells from PBMCs, cultured in vitro. This sequence was found in a human donor in good health. The CDR3 reads CASSLDLSSGRNEQFF. CDR3 nucleotide sequence: TGCGCCAGCAGCTTGGATTTGTCTAGCGGACGCAATGAGCAGTTCTTC.